This T cell receptor beta chain was sequenced during a study of cytomegalovirus exposure and HLA in healthy donors. Whole-study findings and limits: A later analysis linked around 15,000 TCR beta sequences to HLA alleles at 0.05 false discovery rate. Presence/absence analyses supposed approximately even sequencing depth among donors. Common viral pathogens were later found to be apparently linked to several of the most significant clusters. A few chains tied to CMV proved CMV antigen-specific in vitro.

With respect to this clone: Antigen unknown.

A multiplex PCR was run with 60 Vbeta primers and 13 Jbeta primers. The method was immunoSEQ multiplex PCR; TCRdb's version includes in-frame clones alone and lacks a portion of them. The sample carries 90,000 to 130,000 clones, about 80% recorded once. This CDR3 region has 12 residues. Germline CDR1 GTSNPN, CDR2 SVGIG (reference sequence). The germline V and J ends were trimmed by 5 bases and 5 bases, with 10 bases remaining between them. Sequencing was performed on PBMCs. The clonotype originates from a woman aged 18-35 years in good health and CMV-seropositive. This sequence joins TRBV30 and TRBJ2-1, with unresolved D. CDR3 sequence: CAWGPRDNEQFF. The CDR3 DNA sequence: TGTGCCTGGGGTCCGCGAGACAATGAGCAGTTCTTC. Full variable domain (outside the CDR3, taken from reference TRBV30 and TRBJ2-1): SQTIHQWPATLVQPVGSPLSLECTVEGTSNPNLYWYRQAAGRGLQLLFYSVGIGQISSEVPQNLSASRPQDRQFILSSKKLLLSDSGFYLCAWGPRDNEQFFGPGTRLTVL.